The 16 T cell receptor beta chains listed next were all sequenced from one sample in a study of cytomegalovirus exposure and HLA in healthy donors (TCRdb year 2017). The library was produced with the immunoSEQ multiplex PCR assay. Sourced from immuneACCESS, this table was stored by TCRdb with only in-frame sequences that have V and J called. A share of the clones is absent; for the studies checked, an unresolved V gene accounts for under half, and the remainder has no known explanation. This sample is represented by about 360,000 clones; roughly 88% of them were singletons. The top ten clones comprise about 0.8% of the sample. The sequenced sample was PBMCs. Every receptor here comes from a woman younger than 35 in good health and CMV-seronegative.

This chain connects TRBV2 to TRBJ2-2, with a tentative D call TRBD2 (6 bases). The germline CDR1 and CDR2 sequences are SNHLY and FYNNEI. Between the trimmed V and J ends, which lost 4 bases and 2 bases, there was a span of 8 bases. The CDR3 covers 14 residues. This CDR3 reads CASSGGLNTGELFF. The CDR3 DNA is TGTGCCAGCAGTGGTGGACTAAACACCGGGGAGCTGTTTTTT.

The genes are TRBV6-4 and TRBJ2-7; TRBD1 is a possible D gene (6 bases). There are 18 residues in the CDR3. Germline values: CDR1 MRHNA, CDR2 SNTAGT. The ends were cut back, 6 bases at V and 6 bases at J, with 30 bases in the middle. The DNA for the CDR3 is TGTGCCAGCAGCGTAAGGGCCCTACGACAGGCCCTCCGTCGCGAGCAGTACTTC. It specifies CASSVRALRQALRREQYF.

The chain recombines TRBV4-1 with TRBJ2-5; 7 nucleotides line up with TRBD2. V was pared by 0 bases and J by 4 bases, with 8 bases of the junction left unmatched. The CDR3 is 16 residues long. Germline V gene data show CDR1 as MGHRA and CDR2 as YSYEKL. CDR3 nucleotides: TGCGCCAGCAGCCAAGAGACTAGCTCGGGGGGAGAGACCCAGTACTTC. Residues: CASSQETSSGGETQYF.

J is TRBJ2-1 and V is TRBV5-1; the match to TRBD1 covers 10 bases. CDR1 and CDR2 from the germline V gene are SGHRS and YFSETQ. CDR3 size: 15 residues. Losses at the gene ends were 2 bases for V and 2 bases for J; bases not matched to a gene: 1. DNA for the CDR3: TGCGCCAGCAGCTTAGGGACAGGGGCCTACAATGAGCAGTTCTTC. Translated: CASSLGTGAYNEQFF.

This clone was detected only a few times. This chain connects TRBV5-1 to TRBJ2-7; 10 positions agree with TRBD1. The CDR3 is 15 residues long. CDR1 and CDR2 (germline): SGHRS, YFSETQ. Germline trimming cut 3 bases from V and 2 bases from J; bases unmatched to any gene: 5. DNA for the CDR3: TGCGCCAGCAGCTCCATAGGGACAGGGGCCTACGAGCAGTACTTC. Its translation is CASSSIGTGAYEQYF.

This clone was picked up one time. This chain connects TRBV4-1 to TRBJ2-7, with 8 bases lining up with TRBD2. The V gene's germline CDR1 is MGHRA and CDR2 YSYEKL. Trimming took 2 bases from V and 11 from J; bases not matched to a gene: 14. This CDR3 comprises 15 residues. The chain's CDR3 is CASSQSRGGLFEEYF. CDR3 in DNA: TGCGCCAGCAGCCAATCCCGGGGGGGGCTATTTGAAGAGTACTTC.

This chain uses TRBV5-8 with TRBJ1-2, with 8 bases aligning to TRBD1. CDR3 length: 14 residues. The V and J ends lost 0 bases and 4 bases, in that order; junction bases with no gene match: 2. Germline assignment: CDR1 SGHTS and CDR2 YDEGEE. The CDR3, as DNA: TGTGCCAGCAGCTTGGGACAGGGGCCCTATGGCTACACCTTC. As protein: CASSLGQGPYGYTF.

DNA of the CDR3: TGTGCCAGCAGTTTAAGGCCCGAGGGGGCGGTCCCAAACATTCAGTACTTC. Its translation: CASSLRPEGAVPNIQYF. This chain uses TRBV28 with TRBJ2-4, with 7 bases identical to TRBD1. CDR1 is MDHEN, CDR2 SYDVKM, per germline. V was clipped by 2 bases and J by 6 bases; unmatched bases: 13. The CDR3 runs to 17 residues.

CDR3 protein: CASIAGSLVPSYNSPLHF. The CDR3 region has the DNA TGCGCCAGCATCGCCGGGTCTCTGGTTCCCTCCTATAATTCACCCCTCCACTTT. This sequence joins TRBV10-2 and TRBJ1-6; D gene uncertain. Looked up from germline, CDR1 is WSHSY and CDR2 is SAAADI. V was pared by 7 bases and J by 0 bases, with 19 bases between. This CDR3 spans 18 amino acids.

V usage is TRBV11-2 and J usage is TRBJ2-7, with D perhaps TRBD2 (6 bases). Germline V lookup: CDR1 SGHAT, CDR2 FQNNGV. Trimming took 3 bases from V and 3 from J, leaving 9 bases between them. This CDR3 is built from 13 residues. CDR3 sequence reads: CASSFGGNYEQYF. CDR3 nucleotide sequence: TGTGCCAGCAGCTTCGGCGGGAACTACGAGCAGTACTTC.

The chain has TRBV28 and TRBJ2-5; 8 bases match TRBD1. Trimming at V came to 9 bases and at J to 5 bases, leaving 17 bases not matched to a gene. Per germline, CDR1 MDHEN and CDR2 SYDVKM. This CDR3 contains 16 residues. The CDR3 bases are TGTGCCAGTTTGGACAGGGCTGTAAGGGCTGGTGAGACCCAGTACTTC. This sequence encodes CASLDRAVRAGETQYF.

This clone was seen only once. The J gene is TRBJ2-2, the V gene TRBV7-3, with TRBD2 matching 8 bases. J gave up 4 bases and V 6 bases, and 10 bases lay outside the gene matches. There are 16 residues in the CDR3. CDR1 and CDR2 from the germline V gene are SGHTA and FQGTGA. In DNA, the CDR3 is TGTGCCAGCAGTTCCAGCGGGAGTACGGGCACCGGGGAGCTGTTTTTT. This encodes CASSSSGSTGTGELFF.

The V and J genes are TRBV27 and TRBJ2-1; tentative D call: TRBD1 (6 bases). Germline V CDR1 and CDR2: MNHEY, SMNVEV (reference sequence). The CDR3 is 15 residues long. V was shortened by 6 bases and J by 2 bases, with 14 bases between the two germline ends. The CDR3 nucleotides are TGTGCCAGCAGACCTACAGGGTTGGCCTACAATGAGCAGTTCTTC. Its translation: CASRPTGLAYNEQFF.

The chain has TRBV6-4 and TRBJ1-5, with unresolved D. This CDR3 spans 13 amino acids. Germline values: CDR1 MRHNA, CDR2 SNTAGT. With 7 bases removed from V and 7 bases from J, the gap between germline ends came to 14 bases. The DNA of the CDR3 is TGTGCCAGCATCCGGGGATTAAGGCAGCCCCAGCATTTT. Translating it yields CASIRGLRQPQHF.

The chain is built from TRBV27 and TRBJ2-7, with a weak D call TRBD1 (5 bases). Trimming took 2 bases from V and 3 from J, leaving 17 bases between them. CDR3 length: 16 residues. CDR1 and CDR2 (germline): MNHEY, SMNVEV (reference sequence). The CDR3 DNA reads as TGTGCCAGCAGTTTAACTGGGCAGGGAATCAGCTACGAGCAGTACTTC. This gives the protein CASSLTGQGISYEQYF.

This clone was observed once. The chain carries TRBV27 and TRBJ2-3, with D possibly being TRBD2 (7 bases). Trimming took off 3 bases at V and 2 bases at J, with 15 bases between the two ends. This CDR3 is built from 16 residues. Germline CDR1 is MNHEY and CDR2 is SMNVEV (reference sequence). The DNA for the CDR3 is TGTGCCAGCAGTTTCCGGGGGGCCTCCTACACAGATACGCAGTATTTT. As protein: CASSFRGASYTDTQYF.